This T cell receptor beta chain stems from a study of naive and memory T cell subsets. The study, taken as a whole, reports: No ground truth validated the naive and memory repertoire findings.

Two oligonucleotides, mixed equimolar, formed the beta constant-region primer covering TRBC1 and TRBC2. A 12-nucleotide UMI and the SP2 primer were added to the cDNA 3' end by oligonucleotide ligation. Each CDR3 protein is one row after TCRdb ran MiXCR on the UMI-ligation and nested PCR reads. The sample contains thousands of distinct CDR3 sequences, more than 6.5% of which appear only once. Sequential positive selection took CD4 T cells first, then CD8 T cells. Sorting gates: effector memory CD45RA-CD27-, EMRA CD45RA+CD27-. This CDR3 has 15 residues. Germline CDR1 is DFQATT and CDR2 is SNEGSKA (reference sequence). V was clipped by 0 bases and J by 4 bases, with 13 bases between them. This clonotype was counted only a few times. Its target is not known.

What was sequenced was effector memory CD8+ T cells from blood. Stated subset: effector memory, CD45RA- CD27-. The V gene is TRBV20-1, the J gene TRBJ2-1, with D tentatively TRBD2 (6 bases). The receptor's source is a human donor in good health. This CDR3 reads CSARDLGSVYNEQFF. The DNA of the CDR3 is TGCAGTGCTAGAGATCTCGGGAGTGTTTACAATGAGCAGTTCTTC.